The clone carrying this T cell receptor (beta chain) was seen many times. This sample was taken from a study of T cells in Graves' hyperthyroidism and ophthalmopathy. Study details: Peripheral blood sampling occurred at initial diagnosis, before any treatment.

The TCR beta CDR3 regions underwent amplification using RNA transcripts as the source. HTBI primers drove first-round RT-PCR of the TCR CDR3. A single record per CDR3 protein comes from TCRdb applying MiXCR to the multiplex PCR reads. The data hold hundreds of thousands of distinct CDR3 sequences, with roughly 13% observed a single time. Trimming cost V 2 bases and J 4 bases, with 11 bases left between them. This CDR3 has 14 amino acids. The germline V gene has CDR1 MNHEY and CDR2 SVGEGT. V usage is TRBV6-2 or TRBV6-3 and J usage is TRBJ1-2; D is ambiguous. Sequencing was carried out using blood. This TCR derives from a woman aged 25 to 45 with Graves' hyperthyroidism that later progressed to Graves' ophthalmopathy. DNA of the CDR3: TGTGCCAGCAGTTACCATCCCGGATCCTATGGCTACACCTTC. Protein sequence: CASSYHPGSYGYTF.